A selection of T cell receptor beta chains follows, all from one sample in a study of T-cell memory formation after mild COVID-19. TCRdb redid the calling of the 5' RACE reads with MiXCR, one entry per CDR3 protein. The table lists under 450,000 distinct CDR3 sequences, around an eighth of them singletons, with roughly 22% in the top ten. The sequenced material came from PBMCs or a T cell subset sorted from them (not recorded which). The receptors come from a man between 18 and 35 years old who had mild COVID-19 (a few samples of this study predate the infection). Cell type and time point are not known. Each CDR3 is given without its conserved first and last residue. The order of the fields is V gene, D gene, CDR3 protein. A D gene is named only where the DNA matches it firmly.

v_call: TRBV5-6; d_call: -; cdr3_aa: ASSRWGRGQGDNEQF
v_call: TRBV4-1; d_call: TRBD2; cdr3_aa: ASSPQGTSGTPSGELF
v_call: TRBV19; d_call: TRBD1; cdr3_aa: AVGQGYTEAF
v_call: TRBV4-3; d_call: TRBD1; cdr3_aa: ASSLTGKGAIQY
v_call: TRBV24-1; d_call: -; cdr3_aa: ATSDPAGTDTQY
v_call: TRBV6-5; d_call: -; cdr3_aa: ASSYSIGSEETQY
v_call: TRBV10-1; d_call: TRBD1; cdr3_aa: ASKGTGPATQY
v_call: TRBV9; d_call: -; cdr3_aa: ASSAAANYGYT
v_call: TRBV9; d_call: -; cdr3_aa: ASGTPGYGANVLT
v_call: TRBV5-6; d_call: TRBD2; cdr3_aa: ASSRRTSGEYNEQF
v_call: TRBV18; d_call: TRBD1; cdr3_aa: ASSLRQGSVYEQY
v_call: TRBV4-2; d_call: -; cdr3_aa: ASSPLESGFSTDTQY
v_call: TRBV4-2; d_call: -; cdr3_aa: ASSNRDEATNEKLF
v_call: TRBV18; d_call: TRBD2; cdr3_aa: ASSPGLAGGNEQF
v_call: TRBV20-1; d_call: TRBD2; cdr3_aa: SATGLAGVETQY
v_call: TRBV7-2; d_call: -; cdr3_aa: ASSLRDAVAQH
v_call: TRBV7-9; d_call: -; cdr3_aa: ASSKGRGDPSYNEQF
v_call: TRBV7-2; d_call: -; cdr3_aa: ASSLAGATQTQY
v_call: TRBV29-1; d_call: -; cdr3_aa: SVSRNEKLF
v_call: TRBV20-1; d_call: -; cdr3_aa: SARSNLAKYEQY
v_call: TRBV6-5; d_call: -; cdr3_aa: ASSFARVGNEQF
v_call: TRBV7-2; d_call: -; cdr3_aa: ASSLDRNTIY
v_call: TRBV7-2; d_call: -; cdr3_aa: ASSSEYNEQF
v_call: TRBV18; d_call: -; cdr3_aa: ASSPLRKLF
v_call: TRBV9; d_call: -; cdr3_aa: ASSARNTLVEQF
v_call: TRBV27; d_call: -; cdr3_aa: ASMGPSPATNEKLF
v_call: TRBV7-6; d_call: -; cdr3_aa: ASSVRQSTGELF
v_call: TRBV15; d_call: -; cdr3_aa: ATSRDYLGVTEAF
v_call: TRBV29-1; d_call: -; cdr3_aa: SVEGVEDYEQY
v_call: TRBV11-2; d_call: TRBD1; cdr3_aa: ASSSQRQGRAAF
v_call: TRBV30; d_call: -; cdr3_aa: AWSRSSPLH
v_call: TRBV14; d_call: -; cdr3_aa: ASSPRTNRLRSPLH
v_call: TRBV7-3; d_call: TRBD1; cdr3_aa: ASSSTGEGEQF
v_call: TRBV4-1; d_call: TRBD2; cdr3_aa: ASSQTPLAGGTQY
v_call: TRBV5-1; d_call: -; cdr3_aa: ASSLVTASNTEAF
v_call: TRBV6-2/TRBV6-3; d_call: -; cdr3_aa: ASSYGREGEAF
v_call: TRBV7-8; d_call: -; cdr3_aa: ASNQGDSPLH
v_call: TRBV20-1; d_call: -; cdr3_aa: SARDSGGGGGGSYNEQF
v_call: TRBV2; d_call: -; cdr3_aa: ASSEESQGYTEAF
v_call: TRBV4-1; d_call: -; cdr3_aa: ASSQEAAPGYEQY
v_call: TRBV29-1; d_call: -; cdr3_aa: SVASPPLYEQY
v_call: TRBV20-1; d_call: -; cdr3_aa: SAKREMNTEAF
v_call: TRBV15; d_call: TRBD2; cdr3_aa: ATSPGLAGADTQY
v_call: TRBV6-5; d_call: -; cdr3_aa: ASSYSRGIAEQF
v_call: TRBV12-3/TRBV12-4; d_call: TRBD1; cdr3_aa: ASSLTGPTQY
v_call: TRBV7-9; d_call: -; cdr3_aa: ASSPVGFTNTEAF
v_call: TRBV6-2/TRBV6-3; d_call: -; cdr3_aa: ASNRGGGEAF
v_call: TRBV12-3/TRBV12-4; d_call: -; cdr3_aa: ASRLWGRDTQY
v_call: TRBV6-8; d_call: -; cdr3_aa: AILCRGRAQETQY
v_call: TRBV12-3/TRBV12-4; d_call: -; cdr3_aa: ASSLPAGYGYT
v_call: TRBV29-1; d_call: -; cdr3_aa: SAEVRAGAF
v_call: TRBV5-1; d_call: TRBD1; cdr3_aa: ASSVDRVTGELF
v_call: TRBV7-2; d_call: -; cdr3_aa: ASSILRVPLQETQY
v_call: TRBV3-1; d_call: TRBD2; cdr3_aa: ASSQGTSGAIETQY
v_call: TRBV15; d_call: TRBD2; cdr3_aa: ATSAPASGRETQY
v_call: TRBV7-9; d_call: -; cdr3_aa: ASSSNTGLETQY
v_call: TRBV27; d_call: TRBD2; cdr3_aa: ASSSGGFGTDTQY
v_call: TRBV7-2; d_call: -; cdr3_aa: ASSARPQETQY
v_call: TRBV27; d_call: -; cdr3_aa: ASRASGGVATDTQY
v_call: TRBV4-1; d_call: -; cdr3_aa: ASSQDPGWEKLF